This TCR beta chain was sequenced during a study of blood T cell repertoires in COVID-19 (dated by TCRdb to the early 2020s). Describing the broader study: The collaborator samples originated in the United States, Italy and Spain and spanned the acute and convalescent phases of COVID-19. The sample metadata nearly always contained a de-identified subject ID, COVID-19 status, age in years and sex. The repertoires were released in a freely available public database intended as a resource for research on the immune response to SARS-CoV-2. The dataset comprised deeply sampled blood TCRbeta repertoires from subjects exposed to, actively infected with, or recovered from COVID-19. Samples were obtained from the ongoing ImmuneRACE study (first 160 participants) and from over 1,000 subjects provided by 6 global collaborators. Where available, HLA class I and class II types were obtained from metadata supplied by the sample provider rather than from assay-based typing. The material from the prospective study consisted of cDNA or gDNA derived from T cells, B-cell-depleted T cells, or PBMCs.

TCRbeta CDR3 regions were amplified from genomic DNA using the immunoSEQ Assay, a bias-controlled multiplex PCR. Under the source paper's analysis protocol: Within the assay, amplification of reference gene primers was used to estimate how many nucleated cells each sample contained. To quantify the absolute abundance of each unique TCRbeta CDR3 rearrangement, sequence reads were collapsed and filtered. Productive Simpson clonality was computed per sample as the square root of Simpson's diversity index over productive rearrangements. In its TCRdb copy, this immuneACCESS table keeps in-frame sequences only and misses some clones. Where compared with another copy, unresolved V genes explain less than half of these, and the others have no known cause. From that table come the V and J calls and clone size; the DNA was used to work out D and trimming. The sample table contains about 66,000 clones; only one count was recorded for 86% of them. 5.5% to 8.5% of the sample belongs to the ten largest clones.

General study outcomes and caveats: The amount of clinical and demographic metadata varied by source and participant and was provided uncurated.

As concerns this clone: Its binding antigen is unknown. The input lacks base qualities; no much larger clone sits a single base away.

The collaborating institutions used their own protocols to collect whole blood in K2EDTA tubes. For TCRbeta analysis, collaborators shipped samples in one of three forms: frozen whole blood, isolated PBMCs, or DNA extracted from either of those sample types. From V the trimming removes 4 bases and from J it removes 6 bases, while the gene matches leave 3 bases of the junction unaccounted for. The germline V gene provides CDR1 KGHSH and CDR2 LQKENI. Spanning cysteine to valine, the CDR3 consists of 12 amino acids. Just the 36-base CDR3 DNA is kept, in frame starting at base 1. Sequences were obtained from peripheral blood. The receptor was isolated from a man aged 50 or older with active COVID-19. The chain was built from TRBV18 and TRBJ2-7, with 7 central nucleotides matching TRBD1. The CDR3 protein: CASSRDRGEQYV. The DNA reads TGTGCCAGCTCACGGGACAGAGGCGAGCAGTACGTC.